This T cell receptor (beta chain) was identified in a study of blood T cell repertoires in COVID-19. Background on the study: Sample material is recorded as cDNA or gDNA derived from T cells, B-cell-depleted T cells, or PBMCs.

CDR3 size: 11 residues. CDR1 is SNHLY and CDR2 is FYNNEI in the germline V gene. V lost 6 bases and J 12 bases, leaving 14 bases between the germline ends. TCRdb's table, derived via immunoSEQ multiplex PCR, lists solely in-frame clones and lacks some. The data show roughly 290,000 clones, approximately 90% seen once. The chain recombines TRBV2 with TRBJ1-1, with a weak D call TRBD1 (6 bases). What was sequenced was peripheral blood. The origin of this receptor is a man in his thirties or forties with acute or convalescent COVID-19. Here the CDR3 DNA reads TGTGCCAGCAGGAATCCGGGGGGCCCTTTCTTT. Translating gives CASRNPGGPFF.